The 28 T cell receptor beta chains in this list originate from one sample, sequenced in a study of T cells after yellow fever vaccination (dated by TCRdb to 2018 to 2020). The protocol used for the library was 5' RACE. Instrument used: Illumina NovaSeq 6000. In-frame beta chains were kept once TCRdb had trimmed the public reads at Q25 with fastp and called clones with MiXCR. Identical CDR3 proteins give one entry, which carries the most common genes and DNA. The sample profile shows approximately 250,000 distinct CDR3 sequences; 3.6% of them were found once. The ten largest clones add up to 15% to 20% of the sample. This specimen's treatment or condition label, per the study, means: live attenuated yellow fever vaccine strain. The sequencing here drew on PBMCs, taken 15 days after the yellow fever booster vaccination. These receptor sequences come from a man aged 18 to 29 who received the YFV17D yellow fever vaccine.

In its sample, this clonotype was seen many times. The CDR3 reads CASSYEGTGASAFF. In DNA, the CDR3 is TGTGCCAGCAGTTACGAGGGGACAGGGGCCTCAGCTTTCTTT. V usage is TRBV6-5 and J usage is TRBJ1-1; TRBD1 agrees at 10 bases. Trimming at V came to 2 bases and at J to 10 bases, leaving 7 bases not matched to a gene. This CDR3 has 14 amino acids. Looked up from germline, CDR1 is MNHEY and CDR2 is SVGAGI.

This clonotype occurred many times. The V call is TRBV12-3 or TRBV12-4, the J call TRBJ2-2, with D hard to call. V was cut by 8 bases and J by 0 bases, with 10 bases left in between. The CDR3 contains 14 residues. The chain's CDR3 is CASGETANTGELFF. Here the CDR3 DNA reads TGTGCCAGCGGTGAAACCGCGAACACCGGGGAGCTGTTTTTT.

This clonotype was detected many times. The chain joins TRBV7-9 to TRBJ1-5; D unresolved. With 6 bases removed from V and 0 bases from J, the gap between germline ends came to 15 bases. Germline V CDR1 and CDR2: SEHNR, FQNEAQ (reference sequence). This CDR3 has 16 residues. The CDR3: CASSHFNGPSNQPQHF. The CDR3 coding sequence is TGTGCCAGCAGTCACTTTAATGGGCCTAGCAATCAGCCCCAGCATTTT.

On this clonotype: It may be a read error: a sequence one base away is much more abundant. CDR3 sequence (DNA): TGTGCCTTCAGTGAGGGGGGGTCTGGGGACACTGAAGCTTTCTTT. Amino acid sequence: CAFSEGGSGDTEAFF. J is TRBJ1-1 and V is TRBV10-3, with D possibly matching TRBD1 (6 bases). Per germline, CDR1 ENHRY and CDR2 SYGVKD. CDR3 length: 15 amino acids.

In its sample, this clonotype was seen many times. The chain links TRBV10-3 to TRBJ2-2; D possibly corresponds to TRBD1 (6 bases). The ends were cut back, 10 bases at V and 6 bases at J, with 15 bases in the middle. This CDR3 is 13 amino acids long. The germline CDR1 and CDR2 sequences are ENHRY and SYGVKD. This CDR3 reads CATLGAGPGELFF. The CDR3 bases are TGTGCCACCTTGGGGGCGGGTCCCGGGGAGCTGTTTTTT.

This clonotype was seen at least ten times. The V gene is TRBV7-9, the J gene TRBJ2-7, with D hard to call. The ends were cut back, 1 base at V and 8 bases at J, with 9 bases in the middle. CDR1 is SEHNR, CDR2 FQNEAQ, per germline (reference sequence). This CDR3 spans 12 amino acids. CDR3: CASSLGRYKQYV. In DNA form, the CDR3 reads TGTGCCAGCAGCTTAGGGCGTTATAAGCAGTACGTC.

This clonotype was recorded at least ten times. The rearrangement uses TRBV7-2 and TRBJ2-5, with 8 bases lining up with TRBD2. V trimming: 5 bases; J trimming: 5 bases; junction bases outside the gene matches: 13. The CDR3 is 16 residues long. CDR1 is SGHTA and CDR2 is FQGNSA in the germline V gene. The CDR3: CASSPGLALGGETQYF. The CDR3, as DNA: TGTGCCAGCAGCCCCGGACTAGCCCTGGGCGGGGAGACCCAGTACTTC.

This clonotype was counted many times. The CDR3 here is CASSLTGYYEKLFF. The CDR3 nucleotides read TGTGCCAGCAGCTTGACAGGGTACTACGAAAAACTGTTTTTT. The V gene is TRBV3-1, the J gene TRBJ1-4, with 7 bases lining up with TRBD1. The CDR3 length is 14 residues. V was pared by 5 bases and J by 8 bases, with 8 bases of the junction left unmatched. Per germline, CDR1 LGHDT and CDR2 YNNKEL (reference sequence).

This clonotype was seen ten or more times. The chain carries TRBV12-3 or TRBV12-4 and TRBJ2-5; TRBD1 aligns across 11 bases. The J segment lost 4 bases and the V segment lost 6 bases, leaving 10 bases of the junction unmatched. The CDR3 is made up of 16 amino acids. The CDR3 region has the DNA TGTGCCAGCAGGGCCCGGACAGGGGGCAGGTCAGAGACCCAGTACTTC. Protein product: CASRARTGGRSETQYF.

This clonotype was recorded many times. This sequence joins TRBV27 and TRBJ1-5; 9 bases are a match to TRBD1. Germline V gene lookup returns CDR1 MNHEY and CDR2 SMNVEV (reference sequence). The CDR3 consists of 14 residues. J gave up 3 bases and V 6 bases, and 3 bases lay outside the gene matches. Written as DNA, the CDR3 is TGTGCCAGCAGGGAACAGGGGGCCAATCAGCCCCAGCATTTT. Encoded protein: CASREQGANQPQHF.

In this sample, this clonotype turned up a few times. The gene calls are TRBV6-2 or TRBV6-3 and TRBJ2-3, with TRBD1 identical over 8 bases. The CDR3 runs to 16 residues. Germline V gives CDR1 MNHEY, CDR2 SVGEGT. The V segment lost 5 bases and the J segment 7 bases; nucleotides outside the gene matches: 14. The CDR3 spells CASSTLGQGRLNTQYF. CDR3 coding DNA: TGTGCCAGCAGTACACTCGGACAGGGCCGCTTGAATACGCAGTATTTT.

This clonotype has a count of ten or more. The rearrangement uses TRBV29-1 and TRBJ2-2, with a tentative D call TRBD1 (5 bases). Germline CDR1 reads SQVTM; CDR2 reads ANQGSEA. The CDR3 sequence is 15 residues long. The V gene lost 4 bases and the J gene lost 1 base, with 13 bases spanning the gap. The CDR3 spells CSVGVAGLNTGELFF. The CDR3 DNA sequence: TGCAGCGTTGGGGTGGCAGGGCTGAACACCGGGGAGCTGTTTTTT.

The V and J genes are TRBV12-3 or TRBV12-4 and TRBJ2-7, with a tentative D call TRBD1 (6 bases). The CDR3 is 14 residues long. Trimming pared 3 bases from V and 5 bases from J, leaving 14 bases between. In nucleotides, the CDR3 is TGTGCCAGCAGTTTGGGGCAGGGGTTACACGAGCAGTACTTC. Protein: CASSLGQGLHEQYF.

This clonotype was counted ten times or more. This chain links TRBV29-1 with TRBJ2-3; either TRBD1 or TRBD2 may supply D (6 bases each). Trimming shortened V by 4 bases and J by 5 bases, and 10 bases separated the two germline ends. CDR3 length: 12 residues. Germline CDR1 and CDR2: SQVTM and ANQGSEA. The CDR3 region is CSVAGAKDTQYF. The CDR3 DNA sequence: TGCAGCGTTGCGGGGGCTAAAGATACGCAGTATTTT.

The sample holds many counts of this clonotype. V is TRBV29-1 and J is TRBJ2-3, with D maybe TRBD2 (6 bases). Per germline, CDR1 SQVTM and CDR2 ANQGSEA. There are 15 residues in the CDR3. V lost 2 bases and J 2 bases, leaving 14 bases between the germline ends. Here the CDR3 DNA reads TGCAGCGTTGAATATGAGGGGAGGTACACAGATACGCAGTATTTT. Protein: CSVEYEGRYTDTQYF.

On this clonotype: A much larger clonotype is one base distant, so this may be a read error. The chain joins TRBV5-1 to TRBJ2-3; 7 positions agree with TRBD2. Germline CDR1 reads SGHRS; CDR2 reads YFSETQ. The CDR3 has 16 amino acids. The CDR3, as DNA: TGCGCCTGCAGCCCAGCGCGGGCTAGCGGCGGTTATACGCAGTATTTT. This gives the protein CACSPARASGGYTQYF.

This clonotype turned up a few times. The V call is TRBV12-3 or TRBV12-4, the J call TRBJ1-2, with TRBD1 as a possible D gene (5 bases). V was pared by 4 bases and J by 0 bases, with 9 bases between. The CDR3 loop spans 14 amino acids. The CDR3 DNA reads as TGTGCCAGCAGTTGGACACAATCTAACTATGGCTACACCTTC. It yields the protein CASSWTQSNYGYTF.

This clonotype turned up a few times. This CDR3 is CASREQGRGYTF. The DNA for the CDR3 is TGTGCCAGCAGGGAACAGGGAAGGGGCTACACCTTC. The V call is TRBV6-5, the J call TRBJ1-2, with D perhaps TRBD1 (6 bases). Germline CDR1 reads MNHEY; CDR2 reads SVGAGI. The length of the CDR3 is 12 residues. Between the trimmed V and J ends, which lost 6 bases and 8 bases, there was a span of 13 bases.

This clonotype was seen repeatedly, ten times or more. This rearrangement joins TRBV6-1 to TRBJ1-5; D unclear. Germline-derived CDR1 and CDR2 are MNHNS and SASEGT. Trimming left V 7 bases short and J 2 bases short, with 18 bases between. The CDR3 has 16 residues. The CDR3 bases are TGTGCCAGCATCCGAGGTCCTTGGTCTGGCAATCAGCCCCAGCATTTT. This translates into CASIRGPWSGNQPQHF.

In its sample, this clonotype was seen many times. J is TRBJ1-1 and V is TRBV12-3 or TRBV12-4; no definite D call. This CDR3 comprises 12 residues. Trimming cost V 6 bases and J 1 base, with 6 bases left between them. The CDR3 DNA sequence: TGTGCCAGCAGGTACAGGAACACTGAAGCTTTCTTT. This encodes CASRYRNTEAFF.

This clonotype was seen at least ten times. The chain links TRBV5-1 to TRBJ1-1; unclear D gene. Trimming took off 4 bases at V and 2 bases at J, with 12 bases between the two ends. The germline V gene encodes CDR1 SGHRS and CDR2 YFSETQ. The length of the CDR3 is 14 residues. The CDR3: CASSGVVGNTEAFF. In DNA, the CDR3 is TGCGCCAGCAGCGGAGTTGTGGGTAACACTGAAGCTTTCTTT. The variable domain in full, completed from reference TRBV5-1 and TRBJ1-1, reads KAGVTQTPRYLIKTRGQQVTLSCSPISGHRSVSWYQQTPGQGLQFLFEYFSETQRNKGNFPGRFSGRQFSNSRSEMNVSTLELGDSALYLCASSGVVGNTEAFFGQGTRLTVV.

This clonotype was counted ten times or more. V is TRBV7-6 and J is TRBJ2-3; 7 bases agree with TRBD2. The V gene end was trimmed by 0 bases and the J gene end by 0 bases; junction bases not matched to a gene: 3. Germline lookup yields CDR1 SGHVS and CDR2 FNYEAQ. The CDR3 has 16 residues. The CDR3 reads CASSLAGGTSTDTQYF. The CDR3 bases are TGTGCCAGCAGCTTAGCGGGGGGGACTAGCACAGATACGCAGTATTTT.

This clonotype was seen many times. The V gene is TRBV7-2, the J gene TRBJ1-3; D remains ambiguous. This CDR3 comprises 15 residues. V lost 2 bases, J lost 0 bases, and 8 bases lay in between. In germline, CDR1 is SGHTA, CDR2 FQGNSA. The CDR3 protein is CASSLNPGSGNTIYF. CDR3 DNA: TGTGCCAGCAGCTTAAACCCAGGCTCTGGAAACACCATATATTTT.

The V gene is TRBV20-1, the J gene TRBJ2-2; possibly TRBD1 for D (6 bases). Trimming stripped 3 bases from V and 6 bases from J, with 17 bases between. Germline V gives CDR1 DFQATT, CDR2 SNEGSKA (reference sequence). CDR3 length: 15 amino acids. In DNA, the CDR3 is TGCAGTGCTAGTAGGGCAGGGGATATTTCCGGGGAGCTGTTTTTT. Amino acid sequence: CSASRAGDISGELFF.

The sample holds many counts of this clonotype. This chain uses TRBV7-2 with TRBJ1-6, with D possibly being TRBD1 (6 bases). The CDR3 length is 14 residues. The V end lost 2 bases, the J end lost 10 bases, and 12 bases lay between the germline ends. Germline V gene sequence: CDR1 SGHTA, CDR2 FQGNSA. The CDR3 DNA reads as TGTGCCAGCAGCTTATCCGCAGGGGAATCACCCCTCCACTTT. Translation: CASSLSAGESPLHF.

This clonotype was counted many times. V gene TRBV5-1 combines with J gene TRBJ1-4; the D gene is possibly TRBD1 (5 bases). CDR3 length: 15 residues. V shed 7 bases and J shed 7 bases, with 20 bases lying between them. Germline loops: CDR1 SGHRS, CDR2 YFSETQ. CDR3 residues: CASGLRGGTGEKLFF. As DNA, the CDR3 is TGCGCCAGCGGCCTACGCGGCGGGACGGGTGAAAAACTGTTTTTT. Filled out from reference TRBV5-1 and TRBJ1-4, the complete variable domain reads KAGVTQTPRYLIKTRGQQVTLSCSPISGHRSVSWYQQTPGQGLQFLFEYFSETQRNKGNFPGRFSGRQFSNSRSEMNVSTLELGDSALYLCASGLRGGTGEKLFFGSGTQLSVL.

This clonotype was found many times. This chain links TRBV20-1 with TRBJ2-2, with 7 positions matching TRBD1. Germline CDR1 is DFQATT and CDR2 is SNEGSKA (reference sequence). The CDR3 sequence is 14 residues long. After removal of 4 bases from V and 2 bases from J, the junction contained 4 bases not matched to a gene. The CDR3 is CSATGTDNTGELFF. In DNA, the CDR3 is TGCAGTGCTACCGGGACAGACAACACCGGGGAGCTGTTTTTT.

This clonotype was detected ten times or more. The V and J genes are TRBV6-6 and TRBJ1-2; 7 nucleotides line up with TRBD1. The V gene's germline CDR1 is MNHNY and CDR2 SVGAGI (reference sequence). The CDR3 has 12 amino acids. V shed 4 bases, J shed 8 bases, and the junction held 4 bases outside the gene matches. As DNA, the CDR3 is TGTGCCAGCAGTTCACAGGGGAACGGCTACACCTTC. Translation gives CASSSQGNGYTF.